Sequencing of this TCR beta chain was carried out in a study of T-cell memory formation after mild COVID-19. Study-wide points: Mostly located in CM and EM were contracting CD4+ clones, with contracting CD8+ clones located in EMRA.

This clonotype has more than one count but fewer than ten. What it binds is not known. V was cut by 5 bases and J by 2 bases, with 15 bases left in between. This CDR3 has 15 residues. Each CDR3 protein is one row after TCRdb ran MiXCR on the 5' RACE reads. The sample shows some 130,000 distinct CDR3 sequences, 16% of them seen only once. The chain combines TRBV12-3 or TRBV12-4 with TRBJ1-2, with D perhaps matching TRBD1 (6 bases). The clonotype originates from an adult woman who had mild COVID-19 (a few samples of this study predate the infection). Cell type and time point are not known. Sequenced: PBMCs or a T cell subset sorted from them (not recorded which). The CDR3 sequence: CASSAQGATNYGYTF. CDR3 DNA sequence: TGTGCCAGCAGTGCACAGGGAGCGACCAACTATGGCTACACCTTC.